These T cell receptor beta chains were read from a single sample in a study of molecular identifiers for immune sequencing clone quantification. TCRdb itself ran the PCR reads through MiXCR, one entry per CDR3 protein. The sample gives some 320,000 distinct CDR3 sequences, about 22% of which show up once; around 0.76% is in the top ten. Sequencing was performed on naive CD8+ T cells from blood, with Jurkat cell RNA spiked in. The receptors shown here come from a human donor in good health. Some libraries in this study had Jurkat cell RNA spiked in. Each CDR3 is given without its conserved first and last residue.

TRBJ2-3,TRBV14,ASSQTPGLAVESTDTQY
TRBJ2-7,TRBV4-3,ASSIGQGTYEQY
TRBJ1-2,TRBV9,ASGPPGRPFHGYT
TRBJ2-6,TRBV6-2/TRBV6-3,ANREGISGANVLT
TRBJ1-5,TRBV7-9,ASSLEPWGASRQPQH
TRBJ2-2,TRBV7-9,ASSLEPGRTGELF
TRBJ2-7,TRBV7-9,ASSPTGTGLYEQY
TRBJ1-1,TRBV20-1,SAIGRVWHTEAF
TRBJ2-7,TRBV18,ASSPDRAHEQY
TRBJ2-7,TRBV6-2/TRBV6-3,ASSYEYYEQY
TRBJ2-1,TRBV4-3,ASSQGTSGSEQF
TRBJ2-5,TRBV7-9,ASSLATVFVTQY
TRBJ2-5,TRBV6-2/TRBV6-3,ASLQALAGEETQY
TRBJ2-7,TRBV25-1,ASSEYGWQY
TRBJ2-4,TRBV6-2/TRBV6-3,ASRDWTGFGIQY
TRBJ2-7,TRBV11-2,ASSLDPPPATNSYEQY
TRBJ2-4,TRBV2,ASRTSAGAKNIQY
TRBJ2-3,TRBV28,ATESGASDTQC
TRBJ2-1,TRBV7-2,ASSFALQGSSYNEQF
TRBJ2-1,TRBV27,ASGVSGATYNEQF
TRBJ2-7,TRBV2,ASSGLAGHYEQY
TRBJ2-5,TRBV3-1,ASNGTRNPGETQY
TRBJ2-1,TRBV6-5,ASSYSAGSNNEQF
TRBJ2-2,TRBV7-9,ASSFPSPGLTRTGELF
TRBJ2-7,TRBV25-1,ASSGPRPGSYKQS
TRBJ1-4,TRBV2,ASSEKTALIEKLS
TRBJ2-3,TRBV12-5,ASGDDRLSTDTQY
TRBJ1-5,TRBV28,ASSWTGGAGQPQH
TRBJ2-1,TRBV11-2,ASSLEGQELRIREQF